This entry describes one T cell receptor beta chain. Antigen unknown. Use of 60 Vbeta and 13 Jbeta primers characterized the PCR. Generated by immunoSEQ multiplex PCR, the TCRdb table keeps only in-frame clones and is missing some. The sample consists of about 67,000 clones, 80% to 90% of them appearing once. Germline CDR1 reads SGDLS; CDR2 reads YYNGEE. V lost 3 bases to trimming and J lost 3 bases; unmatched junction nucleotides: 3. The CDR3 has 14 residues. This record comes from a study of cytomegalovirus exposure and HLA in healthy donors. Whole-study results and caveats: A later analysis found most CMV-associated TCR beta chains apparently HLA-restricted. Sequences of the TCR beta chain were said to predict the HLA-A and HLA-B alleles of most subjects accurately.

The origin of this receptor is a woman aged 25 to 39 in good health and CMV-seropositive. The chain joins TRBV9 to TRBJ2-1; 7 nucleotides agree with TRBD2. The specimen sequenced was PBMCs. Here the CDR3 DNA reads TGTGCCAGCAGCGCCCGGGAGGTCTACAATGAGCAGTTCTTC. It codes for CASSAREVYNEQFF.